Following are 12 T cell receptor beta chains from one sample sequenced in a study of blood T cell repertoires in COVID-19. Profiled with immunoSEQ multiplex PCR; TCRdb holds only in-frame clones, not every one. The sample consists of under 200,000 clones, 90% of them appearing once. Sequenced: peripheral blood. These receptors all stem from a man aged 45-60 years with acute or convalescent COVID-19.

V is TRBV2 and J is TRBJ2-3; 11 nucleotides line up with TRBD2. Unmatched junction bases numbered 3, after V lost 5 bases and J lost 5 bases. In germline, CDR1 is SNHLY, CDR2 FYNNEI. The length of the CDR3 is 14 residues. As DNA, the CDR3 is TGTGCCAGCAGTAATAGCGGGGGGGGAGATACGCAGTATTTT. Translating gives CASSNSGGGDTQYF.

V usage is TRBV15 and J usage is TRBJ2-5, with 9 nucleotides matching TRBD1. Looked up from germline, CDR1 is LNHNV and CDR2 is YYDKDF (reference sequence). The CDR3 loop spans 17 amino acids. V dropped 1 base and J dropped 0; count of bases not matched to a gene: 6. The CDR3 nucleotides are TGTGCCACCAGCAGAGCCCGAGGACAGGGGTACCAAGAGACCCAGTACTTC. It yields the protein CATSRARGQGYQETQYF.

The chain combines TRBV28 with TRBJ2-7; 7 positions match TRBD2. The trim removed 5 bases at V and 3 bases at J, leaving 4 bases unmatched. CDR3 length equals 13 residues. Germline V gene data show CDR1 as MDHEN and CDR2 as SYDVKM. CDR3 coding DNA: TGTGCCAGCAGTGCTGGACTAGTCTACGAGCAGTACGTC. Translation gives CASSAGLVYEQYV.

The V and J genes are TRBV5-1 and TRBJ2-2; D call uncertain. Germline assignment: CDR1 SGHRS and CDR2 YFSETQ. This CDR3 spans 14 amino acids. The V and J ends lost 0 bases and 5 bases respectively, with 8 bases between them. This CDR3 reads CASSLVSRTGELFF. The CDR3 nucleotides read TGCGCCAGCAGCTTGGTTTCTAGAACCGGGGAGCTGTTTTTT.

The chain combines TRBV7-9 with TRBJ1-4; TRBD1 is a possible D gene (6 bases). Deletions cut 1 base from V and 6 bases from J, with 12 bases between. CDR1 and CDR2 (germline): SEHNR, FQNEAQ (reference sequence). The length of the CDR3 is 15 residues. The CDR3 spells CASSLVGSGDEKLFF. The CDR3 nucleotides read TGTGCCAGCAGCTTAGTGGGCTCAGGGGATGAAAAACTGTTTTTT. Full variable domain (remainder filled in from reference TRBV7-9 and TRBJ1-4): DTGVSQNPRHKITKRGQNVTFRCDPISEHNRLYWYRQTLGQGPEFLTYFQNEAQLEKSRLLSDRFSAERPKGSFSTLEIQRTEQGDSAMYLCASSLVGSGDEKLFFGSGTQLSVL.

CDR3 sequence reads: CSVVSLAGVMHEQYF. The DNA for the CDR3 is TGCAGCGTTGTTAGCCTAGCGGGAGTGATGCACGAGCAGTACTTC. The chain has TRBV29-1 and TRBJ2-7; TRBD2 agrees at 10 bases. Germline values: CDR1 SQVTM, CDR2 ANQGSEA. CDR3 length: 15 amino acids. Trimming took 4 bases from V and 5 from J; bases not matched to a gene: 11.

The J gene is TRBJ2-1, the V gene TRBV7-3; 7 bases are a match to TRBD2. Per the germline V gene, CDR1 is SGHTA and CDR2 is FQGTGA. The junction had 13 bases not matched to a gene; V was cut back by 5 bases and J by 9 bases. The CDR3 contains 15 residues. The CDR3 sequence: CASSLQPLAVGEQFF. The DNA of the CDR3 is TGTGCCAGCAGCCTCCAACCTCTAGCGGTGGGTGAGCAGTTCTTC.

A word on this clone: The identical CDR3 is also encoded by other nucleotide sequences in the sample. This chain's CDR3 is CASSEGLAGYNEQFF. The CDR3 DNA sequence: TGTGCCAGCAGTGAGGGACTAGCGGGGTACAATGAGCAGTTCTTC. The chain links TRBV2 to TRBJ2-1; 13 bases align to TRBD2. J lost 4 bases, V lost 3 bases, and 0 bases had no gene match. The CDR3 contains 15 residues. Germline V gives CDR1 SNHLY, CDR2 FYNNEI.

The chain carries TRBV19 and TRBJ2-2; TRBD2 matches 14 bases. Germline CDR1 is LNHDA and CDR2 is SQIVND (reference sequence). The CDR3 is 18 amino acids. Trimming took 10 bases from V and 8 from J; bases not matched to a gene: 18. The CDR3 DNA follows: TGTGCCACTGTTTTACAGGGACTAGCGGGGGCCGGGTTGGGGGAGCTGTTTTTT. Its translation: CATVLQGLAGAGLGELFF.

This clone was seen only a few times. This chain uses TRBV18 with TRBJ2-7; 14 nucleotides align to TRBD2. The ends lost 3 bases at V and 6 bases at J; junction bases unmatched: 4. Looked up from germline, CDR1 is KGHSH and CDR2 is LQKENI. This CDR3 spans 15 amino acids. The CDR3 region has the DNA TGTGCCAGCTCACCCGGGACTAGCGGGAGTGGCGAGCAGTACTTC. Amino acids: CASSPGTSGSGEQYF.

CDR3 region: CASSWRGLDLNNEQFF. The CDR3, as DNA: TGTGCCAGCAGCTGGAGGGGCCTGGACCTAAACAATGAGCAGTTCTTC. The chain joins TRBV7-2 to TRBJ2-1; D may be TRBD2 (6 bases). CDR1 is SGHTA and CDR2 is FQGNSA in the germline V gene. V lost 4 bases, J lost 5 bases, and 18 bases lay in between. CDR3 length equals 16 residues.

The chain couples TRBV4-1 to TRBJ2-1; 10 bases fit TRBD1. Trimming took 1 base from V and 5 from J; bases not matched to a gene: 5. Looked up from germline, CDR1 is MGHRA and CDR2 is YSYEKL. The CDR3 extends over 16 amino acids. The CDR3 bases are TGCGCCAGCAGCCAAGCAAAGGGACAGGGGAACAATGAGCAGTTCTTC. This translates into CASSQAKGQGNNEQFF.